This T cell receptor (beta chain) originates from a study of neurological immune-mediated disorders. One entry per CDR3 protein results from TCRdb running MiXCR on the 5' RACE reads. The table shows about 55,000 distinct CDR3 sequences, with just under 4% occurring only once. This clonotype was seen ten or more times. Antigen unknown. Study results and limitations: Healthy controls had more TCR clonal expansion than multiple sclerosis, which showed the least, whereas HTLV-1-associated myelopathy showed the most.

The clonotype originates from a middle-aged woman with multiple sclerosis. Sequenced: CD4+ T cells from blood.

The CDR3 sequence is CASGDTYEQYF. For the CDR3, the DNA is TGTGCCAGCGGGGACACCTACGAGCAGTACTTC. The chain joins TRBV3-1 to TRBJ2-7; possible D gene TRBD1, 6 bases. The V end lost 8 bases, the J end lost 2 bases, and 7 bases lay between the germline ends. This CDR3 has 11 residues. The germline gives CDR1 LGHDT, CDR2 YNNKEL (reference sequence).